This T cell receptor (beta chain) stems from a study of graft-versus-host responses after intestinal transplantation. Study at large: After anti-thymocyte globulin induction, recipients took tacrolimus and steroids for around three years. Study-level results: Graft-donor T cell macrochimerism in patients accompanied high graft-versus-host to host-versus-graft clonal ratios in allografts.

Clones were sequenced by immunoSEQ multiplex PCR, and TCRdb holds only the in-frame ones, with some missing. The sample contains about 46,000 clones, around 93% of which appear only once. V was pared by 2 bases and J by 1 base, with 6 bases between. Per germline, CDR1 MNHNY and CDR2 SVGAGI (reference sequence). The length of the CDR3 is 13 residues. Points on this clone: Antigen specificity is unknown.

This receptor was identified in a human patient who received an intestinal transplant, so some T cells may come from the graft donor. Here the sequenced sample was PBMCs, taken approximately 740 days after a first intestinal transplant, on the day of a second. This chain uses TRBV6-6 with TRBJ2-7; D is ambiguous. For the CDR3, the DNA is TGTGCCAGCAGTTACACAACATCCTACGAGCAGTACTTC. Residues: CASSYTTSYEQYF.